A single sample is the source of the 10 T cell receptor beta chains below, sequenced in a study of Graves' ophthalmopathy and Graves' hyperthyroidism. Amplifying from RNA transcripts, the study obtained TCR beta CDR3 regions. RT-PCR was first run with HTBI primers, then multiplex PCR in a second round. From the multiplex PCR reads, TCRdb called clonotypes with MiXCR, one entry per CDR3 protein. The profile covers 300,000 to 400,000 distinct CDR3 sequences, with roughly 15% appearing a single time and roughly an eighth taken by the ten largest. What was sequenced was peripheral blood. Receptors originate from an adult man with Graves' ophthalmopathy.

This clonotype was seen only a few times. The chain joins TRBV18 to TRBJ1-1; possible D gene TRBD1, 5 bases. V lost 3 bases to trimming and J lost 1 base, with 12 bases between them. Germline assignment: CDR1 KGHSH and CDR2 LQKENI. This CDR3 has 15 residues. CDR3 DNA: TGTGCCAGCTCACCCACCGGGGCACCGAACACTGAAGCTTTCTTT. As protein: CASSPTGAPNTEAFF.

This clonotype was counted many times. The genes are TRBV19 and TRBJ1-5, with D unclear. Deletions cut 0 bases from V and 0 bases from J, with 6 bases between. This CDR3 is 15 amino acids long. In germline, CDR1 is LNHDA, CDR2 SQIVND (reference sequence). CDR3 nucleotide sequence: TGTGCCAGTAGTATAGAGGAATATAGCAATCAGCCCCAGCATTTT. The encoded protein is CASSIEEYSNQPQHF.

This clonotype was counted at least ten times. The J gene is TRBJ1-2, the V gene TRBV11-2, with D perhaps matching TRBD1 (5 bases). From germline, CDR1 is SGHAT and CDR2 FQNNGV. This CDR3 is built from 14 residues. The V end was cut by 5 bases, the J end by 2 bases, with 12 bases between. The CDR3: CASSLGGRNYGYTF. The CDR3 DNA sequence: TGTGCCAGCAGCCTCGGGGGTAGGAACTATGGCTACACCTTC.

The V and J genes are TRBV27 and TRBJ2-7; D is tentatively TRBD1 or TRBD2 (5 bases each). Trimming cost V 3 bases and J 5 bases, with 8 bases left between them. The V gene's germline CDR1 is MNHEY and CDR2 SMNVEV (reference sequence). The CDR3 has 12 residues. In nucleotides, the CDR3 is TGTGCCAGCAGTTTTATGGGGGACGAGCAGTACTTC. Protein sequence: CASSFMGDEQYF.

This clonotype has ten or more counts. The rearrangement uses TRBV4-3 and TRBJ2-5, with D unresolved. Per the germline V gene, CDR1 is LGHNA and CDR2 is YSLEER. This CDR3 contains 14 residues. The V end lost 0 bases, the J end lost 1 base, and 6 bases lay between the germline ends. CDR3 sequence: CASSQDTFQETQYF. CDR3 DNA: TGCGCCAGCAGCCAAGATACCTTCCAAGAGACCCAGTACTTC.

This CDR3 reads CSVDWGSREAFF. CDR3 DNA: TGCAGCGTTGATTGGGGCAGCCGGGAGGCTTTCTTT. The chain links TRBV29-1 to TRBJ1-1; maybe TRBD1 (5 bases). V lost 3 bases to trimming and J lost 11 bases, with 16 bases between them. The CDR3 totals 12 residues. Germline CDR1 and CDR2: SQVTM and ANQGSEA.

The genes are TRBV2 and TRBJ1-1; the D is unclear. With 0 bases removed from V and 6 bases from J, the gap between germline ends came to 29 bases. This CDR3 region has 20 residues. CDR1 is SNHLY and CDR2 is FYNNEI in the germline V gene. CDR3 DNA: TGTGCCAGCAGTGAAGCGTATATCCAGGCGGCGACCCTACCCAACCCTGAAGCTTTCTTT. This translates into CASSEAYIQAATLPNPEAFF.

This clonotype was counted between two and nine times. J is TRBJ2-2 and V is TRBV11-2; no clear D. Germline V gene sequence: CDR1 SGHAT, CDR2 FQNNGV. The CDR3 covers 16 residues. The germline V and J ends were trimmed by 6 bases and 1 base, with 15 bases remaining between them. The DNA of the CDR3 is TGTGCCAGCAGTCATGGGTTGCCCGTGAACACCGGGGAGCTGTTTTTT. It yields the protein CASSHGLPVNTGELFF.

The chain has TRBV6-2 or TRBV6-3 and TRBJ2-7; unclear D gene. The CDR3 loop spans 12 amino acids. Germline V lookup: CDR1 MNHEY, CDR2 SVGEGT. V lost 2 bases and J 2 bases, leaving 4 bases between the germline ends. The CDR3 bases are TGTGCCAGCAGTTACGCCACCTACGAGCAGTACTTC. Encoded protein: CASSYATYEQYF.

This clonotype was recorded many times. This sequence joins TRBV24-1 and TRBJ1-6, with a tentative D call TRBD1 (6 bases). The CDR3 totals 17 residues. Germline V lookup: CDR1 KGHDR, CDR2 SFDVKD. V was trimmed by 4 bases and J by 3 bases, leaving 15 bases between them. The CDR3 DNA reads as TGTGCCACCAGTGACCCGACAGGCGATCTCTATAATTCACCCCTCCACTTT. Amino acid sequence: CATSDPTGDLYNSPLHF.